The present TCR beta chain was sequenced within a study of shared clonotypes between healthy human individuals. When replicate PCRs were run on sorted subsets, they used 200 ng DNA, about 30,000 T cell genomes. Profiled with immunoSEQ multiplex PCR; TCRdb holds only in-frame clones, not every one. This sample carries about 710,000 clones, over 60% of them seen once, and the ten largest clones take approximately 1.7%. Points on this clone: What it recognizes is unknown.

Study findings and constraints: Generation probability values for non-shared clonotypes were lower than those for clonotypes shared by all four donors. Only blood underwent sampling, and tissue repertoires likely differ.

The CDR3 extends over 14 amino acids. Deletions cut 3 bases from V and 6 bases from J, with 12 bases between. Germline CDR1 is MGHRA and CDR2 is YSYEKL. Sequencing used memory CD4+ T cells sorted from blood. Subset described: CD45RA-negative fraction. This chain joins TRBV4-1 and TRBJ1-5, with D possibly being TRBD1 (5 bases). The sequence was collected from a woman aged 25 to 45 in good health. The CDR3 nucleotides are TGCGCCAGCAGCCACTATTTAGGGGTTCAGCCCCAGCATTTT. This encodes CASSHYLGVQPQHF.